The next 14 T cell receptor beta chains were all read from a single sample in a study of sequential checkpoint blockade in melanoma. The treatment is: randomized to nivolumab then ipilimumab (arm A) or the reverse (arm B). Generated by immunoSEQ multiplex PCR, the TCRdb table keeps only in-frame clones and is missing some. The sample has about 27,000 clones, 77% seen once. This specimen was CD8+ T cells sorted from blood (inferred from file names), taken from a patient given nivolumab and ipilimumab in sequence. These receptors were obtained from a human donor with melanoma.

This chain joins TRBV9 and TRBJ2-7; 7 bases line up with TRBD2. The V and J ends lost 0 bases and 3 bases, in that order; junction bases with no gene match: 9. CDR1 and CDR2 from the germline V gene are SGDLS and YYNGEE. This CDR3 is 16 amino acids long. This CDR3 reads CASSVGSGGGSYEQYF. Here the CDR3 DNA reads TGTGCCAGCAGCGTAGGTTCTGGCGGGGGAAGCTACGAGCAGTACTTC.

J is TRBJ2-3 and V is TRBV9; 8 nucleotides align to TRBD2. CDR1 is SGDLS and CDR2 is YYNGEE in the germline V gene. J gave up 8 bases and V 5 bases, and 13 bases lay outside the gene matches. This CDR3 is built from 15 residues. This chain's CDR3 is CASRGNSGVSGTQYF. The DNA of the CDR3 is TGTGCCAGCAGGGGTAATAGCGGGGTCTCGGGTACGCAGTATTTT.

The chain has TRBV29-1 and TRBJ2-7, with D unclear. V shed 4 bases and J shed 0 bases, with 7 bases lying between them. CDR3 length: 12 amino acids. CDR1 and CDR2 from the germline V gene are SQVTM and ANQGSEA. The CDR3 spells CSVALSSYEQYF. CDR3 coding DNA: TGCAGCGTTGCGCTGAGCTCCTACGAGCAGTACTTC.

By share of the sample, this clone is medium-sized. The CDR3 sequence is CASSEAGQRGYEQYF. CDR3 in DNA: TGTGCCAGCAGTGAAGCGGGTCAGAGAGGCTACGAGCAGTACTTC. The gene calls are TRBV2 and TRBJ2-7, with no clear D. The V and J ends lost 0 bases and 3 bases respectively, with 12 bases between them. Per germline, CDR1 SNHLY and CDR2 FYNNEI. CDR3 length equals 15 residues.

The table lists this clone with a few counts. The V and J genes are TRBV6-5 and TRBJ2-7; 7 nucleotides match TRBD1. In germline, CDR1 is MNHEY, CDR2 SVGAGI. V was clipped by 5 bases and J by 4 bases; unmatched bases: 5. CDR3 size: 13 residues. The CDR3 region has the DNA TGTGCCAGCAGTGAAGGGGGCGAGTACGAGCAGTACTTC. Translated: CASSEGGEYEQYF.

This sequence joins TRBV2 and TRBJ2-3, with D tentatively TRBD2 (6 bases). Trimming removed 3 bases at V and 2 bases at J, with 9 bases between. The length of the CDR3 is 14 residues. CDR1 and CDR2 from the germline V gene are SNHLY and FYNNEI. CDR3: CASSEGRHTDTQYF. Here the CDR3 DNA reads TGTGCCAGCAGTGAGGGGAGGCACACAGATACGCAGTATTTT.

This clone was recorded only once. V usage is TRBV10-2 and J usage is TRBJ2-7; D might be TRBD2 (6 bases). CDR1 is WSHSY, CDR2 SAAADI, per germline. The V and J ends lost 0 bases and 4 bases respectively, with 7 bases between them. There are 13 residues in the CDR3. CDR3 in DNA: TGCGCCAGCAGTGAGTCGGAGGGGTACGAGCAGTACTTC. Protein sequence: CASSESEGYEQYF.

V usage is TRBV19 and J usage is TRBJ2-3; the D gene is possibly TRBD1 (5 bases). The germline V gene has CDR1 LNHDA and CDR2 SQIVND (reference sequence). The V end lost 6 bases, the J end lost 0 bases, and 10 bases lay between the germline ends. The CDR3 has 14 residues. The CDR3 DNA sequence: TGTGCCAGTAGCCCGACAGCTAGCACAGATACGCAGTATTTT. Protein sequence: CASSPTASTDTQYF.

This clone was observed a handful of times. The CDR3 DNA follows: TGTGCCAGCAGCCCTAACAGGGGCCCTGGGGGAAACACCATATATTTT. Its translation: CASSPNRGPGGNTIYF. This chain links TRBV28 with TRBJ1-3; 7 bases line up with TRBD1. The CDR3 is 16 amino acids. The V gene's germline CDR1 is MDHEN and CDR2 SYDVKM. J was trimmed by 4 bases and V by 6 bases; bases with no gene match: 12.

The V call is TRBV30, the J call TRBJ2-7; TRBD2 is a possible D gene (6 bases). The germline CDR1 and CDR2 sequences are GTSNPN and SVGIG (reference sequence). This CDR3 has 14 amino acids. The V end lost 4 bases, the J end lost 1 base, and 14 bases lay between the germline ends. The chain's CDR3 is CAWMGGEVSYEQYF. The CDR3 coding sequence is TGTGCCTGGATGGGCGGGGAGGTTTCCTACGAGCAGTACTTC. Filled out from reference TRBV30 and TRBJ2-7, the complete variable domain reads SQTIHQWPATLVQPVGSPLSLECTVEGTSNPNLYWYRQAAGRGLQLLFYSVGIGQISSEVPQNLSASRPQDRQFILSSKKLLLSDSGFYLCAWMGGEVSYEQYFGPGTRLTVT.

Comment on this clone: One junction end disagrees with the germline gene, perhaps due to a read error. The rearrangement links TRBV7-2 to TRBJ2-5, with TRBD2 matching over 7 bases. Germline assignment: CDR1 SGHTA and CDR2 FQGNSA. The CDR3 is made up of 16 amino acids. CDR3 in amino acids: CASILGLAGREETQYF. For the CDR3, the DNA is TGTGCCAGCATCTTAGGTCTAGCAGGGAGGGAAGAGACCCAGTACTTC.

This rearrangement joins TRBV7-9 to TRBJ2-5, with 8 bases that match TRBD2. CDR3 length: 16 residues. V dropped 6 bases and J dropped 3; count of bases not matched to a gene: 12. Per germline, CDR1 SEHNR and CDR2 FQNEAQ (reference sequence). Written as DNA, the CDR3 is TGTGCCAGCAGAGTTATGGATTTGCGGGGGGAAGAGACCCAGTACTTC. Its protein is CASRVMDLRGEETQYF.

This clone was observed a single time. The chain links TRBV6-5 to TRBJ1-4; no definite D call. CDR1 MNHEY and CDR2 SVGAGI come from the germline V gene. The CDR3 totals 11 residues. Trimming stripped 8 bases from V and 7 bases from J, with 8 bases between. The CDR3 here is CASSGGEKLFF. CDR3 sequence (DNA): TGTGCCAGCTCGGGAGGTGAAAAACTGTTTTTT.

In its sample, this clone was seen a few times. The chain recombines TRBV27 with TRBJ2-7; D call uncertain. The germline V and J ends were trimmed by 4 bases and 2 bases, with 12 bases remaining between them. CDR1 is MNHEY and CDR2 is SMNVEV in the germline V gene (reference sequence). This CDR3 has 14 residues. For the CDR3, the DNA is TGTGCCAGCAGTTCGACTGCCATCACCTACGAGCAGTACTTC. It codes for CASSSTAITYEQYF.